These T cell receptor beta chains were read from a single sample in a study of human T cells and chemical hapten exposure. TCRdb redid the calling of the RACE reads with MiXCR, one entry per CDR3 protein. The table shows 370,000 or so distinct CDR3 sequences, with more than 4.5% occurring only once. Sequencing was performed on whole blood, taken in connection with sensitization to the hapten diphenylcyclopropenone (DPC). These TCRs come from a woman between 50 and 59 years old with alopecia areata. Some clones in this sample may be carry-over from other donors' samples. Each CDR3 is given with its conserved first and last residue. The order of the fields is V gene, J gene, CDR3 protein.

V gene: TRBV20-1; J gene: TRBJ2-1; CDR3 protein: CSAPAGRGWEQFF
V gene: TRBV27; J gene: TRBJ1-6; CDR3 protein: CASSLSPTGGSPLHF
V gene: TRBV6-5; J gene: TRBJ2-5; CDR3 protein: CASSYSSGLTQYF
V gene: TRBV20-1; J gene: TRBJ1-1; CDR3 protein: CSAYHNSGTEAFF
V gene: TRBV29-1; J gene: TRBJ2-3; CDR3 protein: CSALLADTQYF
V gene: TRBV20-1; J gene: TRBJ2-1; CDR3 protein: CSAAGARYNEQFF
V gene: TRBV5-1; J gene: TRBJ2-3; CDR3 protein: CASSVDRGHRTDTQYF
V gene: TRBV6-2/TRBV6-3; J gene: TRBJ2-7; CDR3 protein: CASSTQRGDEQYF
V gene: TRBV12-3/TRBV12-4; J gene: TRBJ1-1; CDR3 protein: CASKRSFNTEAFF
V gene: TRBV6-5; J gene: TRBJ1-4; CDR3 protein: CASSYQQGAGEKLFF
V gene: TRBV28; J gene: TRBJ1-6; CDR3 protein: CASGEYYNSPLHF
V gene: TRBV10-3; J gene: TRBJ2-3; CDR3 protein: CAIRVRGTDTQYF
V gene: TRBV14; J gene: TRBJ2-1; CDR3 protein: CASSQVRDHEQFF
V gene: TRBV4-2; J gene: TRBJ2-7; CDR3 protein: CASSQEDNEQYF
V gene: TRBV6-6; J gene: TRBJ1-5; CDR3 protein: CASSYSRGVNQPQHF
V gene: TRBV7-8; J gene: TRBJ1-5; CDR3 protein: CASSSGQNIDGNQPQHF
V gene: TRBV11-2; J gene: TRBJ2-3; CDR3 protein: CASSLRPHTQYF
V gene: TRBV20-1; J gene: TRBJ2-6; CDR3 protein: CGVGRASSGANVLTF
V gene: TRBV29-1; J gene: TRBJ2-3; CDR3 protein: CSVGRQDTQYF
V gene: TRBV13; J gene: TRBJ2-3; CDR3 protein: CASSLGSGRRDTQYF